Sequencing of this T cell receptor beta chain was carried out in a study of T cell repertoires in cytomegalovirus infection. Study background: HLA-B-restricted CMV epitopes that are well studied, plus recently identified HLA-C-restricted ones, were used by the study. CMV infection and matching HLA type were both indicated by public TCR beta signatures.

CDR1 and CDR2 (germline): DFQATT, SNEGSKA (reference sequence). CDR3 length: 15 amino acids. Using its own MiXCR run on the reads, TCRdb lists one record per CDR3 protein. The sample yields roughly 100,000 distinct CDR3 sequences, around 45% seen once. In the case of this clonotype: Antigen: not known. One end of the junction fails to match germline, which may point to a read error.

V and J are TRBV20-1 and TRBJ2-1, with a possible D match to TRBD1 (5 bases). This clonotype originated in a human donor in good health (CMV status not recorded). Some clones in this sample may be carry-over from other donors' samples. The source material was CD8+ T cells from cultured PBMCs, sampled from culture after CMV antigen stimulation. In DNA, the CDR3 is TGCTGTGCTAGATTTCGACAGAACCACTACAATGAGCAGTTCTTC. Residues: CCARFRQNHYNEQFF.